Each of the 11 T cell receptor beta chains below was sequenced from the same sample in a study of cytomegalovirus exposure and HLA in healthy donors. Both 60 Vbeta primers and 13 Jbeta primers went into the PCR. The repertoire was sequenced with immunoSEQ multiplex PCR; TCRdb's copy has only in-frame clones and lacks some. Here the sample spans roughly 150,000 clones, 55% to 70% being singletons. The sequencing input was PBMCs. These TCRs come from a woman aged 30 to 39 in good health and CMV-seropositive.

This clone has only a few counts. The V gene is TRBV5-1, the J gene TRBJ2-7; 7 bases line up with TRBD2. Germline CDR1 reads SGHRS; CDR2 reads YFSETQ. The CDR3 totals 14 residues. V was pared by 3 bases and J by 6 bases, with 9 bases of the junction left unmatched. The CDR3 DNA reads as TGCGCCAGCAGCTCTGGGGCGGGAGTTGGCGAGCAGTACTTC. The encoded protein is CASSSGAGVGEQYF.

The chain uses TRBV4-1 and TRBJ2-6; possibly TRBD1 for D (6 bases). The CDR3 sequence is 18 residues long. The V and J ends lost 4 bases and 0 bases respectively, with 16 bases between them. Germline V CDR1 and CDR2: MGHRA, YSYEKL. DNA for the CDR3: TGCGCCAGCAGCCCCCACAGGGACATGAGCTCTGGGGCCAACGTCCTGACTTTC. Translation gives CASSPHRDMSSGANVLTF.

The chain recombines TRBV19 with TRBJ2-3, with a tentative D call TRBD2 (5 bases). V gave up 11 bases and J gave up 1 base, with 16 bases separating them. Germline CDR1 LNHDA, CDR2 SQIVND (reference sequence). There are 14 residues in the CDR3. The CDR3 is CASSWRVGTDTQYF. CDR3 nucleotide sequence: TGTGCCTCTAGTTGGCGGGTCGGCACAGATACGCAGTATTTT.

The chain uses TRBV21-1 and TRBJ2-5; the table's D call, TRBD1, has no DNA check behind it. TRBV21-1 is flagged as a pseudogene. This CDR3 has 17 amino acids. Here the CDR3 reads CASSKKDRGGFRETQYF. The CDR3, as DNA: TGTGCCAGCAGCAAAAAAGACAGGGGAGGATTCAGGGAGACCCAGTACTTC.

V usage is TRBV30 and J usage is TRBJ2-7; the match to TRBD1 covers 8 bases. Trimming at V came to 0 bases and at J to 4 bases, leaving 5 bases not matched to a gene. CDR3 length: 14 amino acids. CDR1 and CDR2 from the germline V gene are GTSNPN and SVGIG (reference sequence). CDR3 in DNA: TGTGCCTGGAGTGTACGCAGGGGGCGGTACGAGCAGTACTTC. This encodes CAWSVRRGRYEQYF.

This clone has a handful of counts. This chain uses TRBV7-2 with TRBJ1-2; D remains unclear. Trimming pared 7 bases from V and 4 bases from J, leaving 13 bases between. Germline values: CDR1 SGHTA, CDR2 FQGNSA. The CDR3 extends over 13 amino acids. The CDR3 here is CASTLLSGYGYTF. CDR3 nucleotide sequence: TGTGCCAGCACCCTGTTGAGCGGCTATGGCTACACCTTC.

This rearrangement joins TRBV2 to TRBJ1-5; no clear D gene. The V and J ends lost 5 bases and 9 bases respectively, with 14 bases between them. The CDR3 has 13 residues. Germline CDR1 SNHLY, CDR2 FYNNEI. CDR3 sequence reads: CASSSEPFGPQHF. CDR3 DNA: TGTGCCAGCAGTTCCGAGCCCTTCGGGCCCCAGCATTTT.

The chain recombines TRBV5-5 with TRBJ2-1; D is possibly TRBD2 (5 bases). The CDR3 extends over 16 amino acids. CDR1 and CDR2 from the germline V gene are SGHKS and YYEKEE (reference sequence). The V end lost 0 bases, the J end lost 1 base, and 11 bases lay between the germline ends. DNA of the CDR3: TGTGCCAGCAGCTTGGCCGGGGTTGTATCCTACAATGAGCAGTTCTTC. Translating it yields CASSLAGVVSYNEQFF.

The V gene is TRBV27, the J gene TRBJ2-1; 8 positions agree with TRBD2. Germline trimming cut 10 bases from V and 9 bases from J; bases unmatched to any gene: 11. The CDR3 runs 13 residues. CDR1 is MNHEY and CDR2 is SMNVEV in the germline V gene (reference sequence). This CDR3 reads CATSGLGWGEQFF. CDR3 DNA: TGTGCCACCTCGGGACTAGGATGGGGTGAGCAGTTCTTC.

CDR3 bases: TGCAGCGTTGTCCGGACAGGCCACTATGGCTACACCTTC. Translated: CSVVRTGHYGYTF. The rearrangement uses TRBV29-1 and TRBJ1-2; 7 nucleotides agree with TRBD1. CDR3 length: 13 amino acids. Germline V gene sequence: CDR1 SQVTM, CDR2 ANQGSEA. V was pared by 4 bases and J by 3 bases, with 5 bases of the junction left unmatched.

V gene TRBV5-6 combines with J gene TRBJ2-5, with 9 bases lining up with TRBD1. Germline V gene data show CDR1 as SGHDT and CDR2 as YYEEEE. CDR3 length equals 14 residues. After removal of 3 bases from V and 5 bases from J, the junction contained 5 bases not matched to a gene. The CDR3 coding sequence is TGTGCCAGCAGCTCTACAGGGGGCCAGGAGACCCAGTACTTC. This translates into CASSSTGGQETQYF.